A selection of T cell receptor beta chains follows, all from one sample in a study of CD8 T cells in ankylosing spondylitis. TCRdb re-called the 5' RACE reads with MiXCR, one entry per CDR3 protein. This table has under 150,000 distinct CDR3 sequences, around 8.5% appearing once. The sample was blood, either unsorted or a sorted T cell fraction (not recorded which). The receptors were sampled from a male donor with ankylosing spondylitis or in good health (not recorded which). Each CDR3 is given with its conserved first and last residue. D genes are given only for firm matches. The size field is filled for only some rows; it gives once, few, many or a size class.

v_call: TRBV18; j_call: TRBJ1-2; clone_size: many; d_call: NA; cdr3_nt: TGTGCCAGCTCCGACAGCAGGAAGGGCTACACCTTC; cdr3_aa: CASSDSRKGYTF
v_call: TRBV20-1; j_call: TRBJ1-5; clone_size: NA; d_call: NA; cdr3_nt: TGCAGTGCTGTAGGGGCCAATCAGCCCCAGCATTTT; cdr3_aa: CSAVGANQPQHF
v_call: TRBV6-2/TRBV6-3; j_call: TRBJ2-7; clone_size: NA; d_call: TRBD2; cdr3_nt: TGTGCCAGCACCTGGACAGCCGGGACTAGCGGTCCCCACTACGAGCAGTACTTC; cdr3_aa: CASTWTAGTSGPHYEQYF
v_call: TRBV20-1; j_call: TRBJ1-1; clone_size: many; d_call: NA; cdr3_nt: TGCAGTGCCCCGGGACGGCGAATGATGAACACTGAAGCTTTCTTT; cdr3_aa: CSAPGRRMMNTEAFF
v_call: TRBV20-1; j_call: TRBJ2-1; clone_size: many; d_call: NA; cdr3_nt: TGCAGTGCTAGAGAAGGCGGTAGGACGAACAATGAGCAGTTCTTC; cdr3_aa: CSAREGGRTNNEQFF
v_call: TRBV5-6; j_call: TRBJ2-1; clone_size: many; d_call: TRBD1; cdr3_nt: TGTGCCAGCAGCCCAGGGACAGGGGTCTCCTACAATGAGCAGTTCTTC; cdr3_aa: CASSPGTGVSYNEQFF
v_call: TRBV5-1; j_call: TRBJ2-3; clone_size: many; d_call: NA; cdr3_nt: TGCGCCAGCAGCTTGTCCCTCGATACGCAGTATTTT; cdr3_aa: CASSLSLDTQYF
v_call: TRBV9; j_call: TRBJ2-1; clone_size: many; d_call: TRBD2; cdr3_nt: TGTGCCAGCAGCGTACTAGCGGGTAATACTGGAGATGAGCAGTTCTTC; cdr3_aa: CASSVLAGNTGDEQFF
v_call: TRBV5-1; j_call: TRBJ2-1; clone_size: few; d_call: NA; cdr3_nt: TGCGCCAGCAGCTTGGTTGGTAGGAGCTCCTACAATGAGCAGTTCTTC; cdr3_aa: CASSLVGRSSYNEQFF
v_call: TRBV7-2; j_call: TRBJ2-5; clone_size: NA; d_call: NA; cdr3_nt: TGTGCCAGCAGCTTAGACCCCCACAGGGATGAGACCCAGTACTTC; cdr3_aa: CASSLDPHRDETQYF
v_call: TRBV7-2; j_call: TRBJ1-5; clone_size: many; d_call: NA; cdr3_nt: TGTGCCAGCAGCTTAAATGGCGGCAATCAGCCCCAGCATTTT; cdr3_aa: CASSLNGGNQPQHF
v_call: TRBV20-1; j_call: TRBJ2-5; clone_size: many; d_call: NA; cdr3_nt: TGCAGTGCTCACAAGGGGGGGCAAGAGACCCAGTACTTC; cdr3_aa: CSAHKGGQETQYF
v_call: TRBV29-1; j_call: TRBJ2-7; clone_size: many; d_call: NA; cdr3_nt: TGCAGCGTTGAGGGGGTCGCGGATTCCAAGCAGTACTTC; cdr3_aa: CSVEGVADSKQYF
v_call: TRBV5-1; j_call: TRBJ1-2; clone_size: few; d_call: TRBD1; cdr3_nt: TGCGCCAGCAGCTTTGACAGGGGGAACTATGGCTACACCTTC; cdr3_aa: CASSFDRGNYGYTF
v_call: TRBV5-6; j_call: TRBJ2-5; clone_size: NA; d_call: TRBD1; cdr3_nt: TGTGCCAGCAGCTTGGCCGGGACAGTTGAAGAGACCCAGTACTTC; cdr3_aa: CASSLAGTVEETQYF
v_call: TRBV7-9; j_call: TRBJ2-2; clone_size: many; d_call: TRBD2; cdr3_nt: TGTGCCAGCAGCTTGGAAGCGGGAGTTGGCGGGGAGCTGTTTTTT; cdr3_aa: CASSLEAGVGGELFF
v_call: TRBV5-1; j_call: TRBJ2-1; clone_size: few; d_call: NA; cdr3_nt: TGCGCCAGCAGCTTGGAGCCGGGGGCCGAATACAATGAGCAGTTCTTC; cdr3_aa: CASSLEPGAEYNEQFF
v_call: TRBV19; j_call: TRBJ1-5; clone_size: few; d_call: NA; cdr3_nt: TGTGCCAGTACCCTGGCGAGAACGGTACCTCAGCCCCAGCATTTT; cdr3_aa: CASTLARTVPQPQHF
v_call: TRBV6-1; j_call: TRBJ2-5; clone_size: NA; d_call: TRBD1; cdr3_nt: TGTGCCAGCAGTGGAAACAGGGGGCCGCAAGAGACCCAGTACTTC; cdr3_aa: CASSGNRGPQETQYF
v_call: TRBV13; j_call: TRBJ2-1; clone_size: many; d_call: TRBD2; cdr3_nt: TGTGCCAGCAGCTCCCGACTAGCGGGAACCAATGAGCAGTTCTTC; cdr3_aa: CASSSRLAGTNEQFF
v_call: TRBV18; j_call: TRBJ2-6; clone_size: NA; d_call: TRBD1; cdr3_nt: TGTGCCAGCTTTTCTGAGGGGGCCGCTGGGGCCAACGTCCTGACTTTC; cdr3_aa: CASFSEGAAGANVLTF
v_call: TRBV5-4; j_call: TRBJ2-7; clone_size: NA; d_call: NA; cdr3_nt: TGTGCCAGCAGCTCCCGTGTGGGGGGTTTTTTGACCTACGAGCAGTACTTC; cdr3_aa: CASSSRVGGFLTYEQYF
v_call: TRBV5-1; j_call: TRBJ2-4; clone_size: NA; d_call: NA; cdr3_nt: TGCGCCAGCAGCTTGGCCGCCAGCCAAAAAAACATTCAGTACTTC; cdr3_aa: CASSLAASQKNIQYF
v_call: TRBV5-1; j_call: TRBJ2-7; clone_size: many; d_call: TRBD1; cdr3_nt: TGCGCCAGCAGCGGTAGACAGGGAAACCGCGAGCAGTACTTC; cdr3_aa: CASSGRQGNREQYF
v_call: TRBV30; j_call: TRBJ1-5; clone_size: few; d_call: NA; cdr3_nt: TGTGCCTGGAGTTCCGGGACCTTAGGTAGAAGCAATCAGCCCCAGCATTTT; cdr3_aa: CAWSSGTLGRSNQPQHF